This T cell receptor (beta chain) appears in the sequencing data of a study of shared clonotypes between healthy human individuals. Germline V gene lookup returns CDR1 SGHRS and CDR2 YFSETQ. The V gene lost 0 bases and the J gene lost 3 bases, with 21 bases spanning the gap. The CDR3 extends over 18 amino acids. Study findings and constraints: Enrolling few donors narrowed the genetic and exposure-history diversity that was represented.

To note about this clone: Its antigen is still unknown.

Several immunoSEQ 96-well plates shared each subset's DNA, each plate a replicate. Assay: immunoSEQ multiplex PCR; the TCRdb copy retains only in-frame clones and omits some. The sample carries around 2.1 million clones, approximately 96% recorded once. The receptor was isolated from a man aged 18 to 29 in good health. The chain links TRBV5-1 to TRBJ1-1; the D gene is possibly TRBD1 (5 bases). Sequencing was done on a sample of naive CD4+ T cells sorted from blood. Subset in this sample: CD45RA+ positively selected. CDR3 region: CASSLGPTKLSGDTEAFF. In DNA form, the CDR3 reads TGCGCCAGCAGCTTGGGACCTACCAAACTCTCGGGGGACACTGAAGCTTTCTTT.